This T cell receptor beta chain emerged from a study of PD-1 blockade in classical Hodgkin lymphoma. Study results and caveats: CD8+ TCR diversity did not rise significantly by C4D1, unlike CD4+. Patients who initiated nivolumab within 1 year of ASCT were excluded.

Every single patient, without exception, relapsed after autologous stem cell transplantation, and brentuximab vedotin exposure varied. The investigators isolated CD8+ T cells from thawed PBMCs using magnetic negative selection. Reported best responses ranged across complete response, partial response or progressive disease. Assay used: immunoSEQ multiplex PCR; TCRdb lists only in-frame clones, some missing. The table includes about 27,000 clones, 85% to 90% detected once. With regard to this clone: Its antigen is unknown.

The CDR3 runs to 14 residues. V was cut by 3 bases and J by 1 base, with 9 bases left in between. In germline, CDR1 is MNHNS, CDR2 SASEGT. The sequences come from CD8+ T cells from blood, collected at baseline. This chain joins TRBV6-1 and TRBJ1-1; D is possibly TRBD1 (5 bases). The sequence was obtained from a human donor with classical Hodgkin lymphoma. This chain's CDR3 is CASSELGENTEAFF. In DNA, the CDR3 is TGTGCCAGCAGTGAGTTGGGGGAGAACACTGAAGCTTTCTTT.